This T cell receptor (beta chain) was observed in a study of cytomegalovirus exposure and HLA in healthy donors (dated by TCRdb to 2015 to 2018). Broadly, across the study: An earlier analysis of roughly 500 of the donors reported 276 Gb of sequence data and 117 million unique TCR beta sequences obtained from about 180 million T cells. An early release covering about 600 HLA-typed donors comprised 250 to 350 gigabases of sequencing data and roughly 85 million unique TCR sequences. Among the roughly 400 genotyped donors, around 81% belonged to the genetic ancestry cluster associated with self-reported Caucasian donors. The study aimed to test whether signatures of past pathogen exposure could be identified by cataloging public T cell receptors. Using immunosequencing, the study profiled T cell repertoires from 640 or so subjects and related those repertoires to cytomegalovirus serostatus. Besides the first cohort of approximately 670 subjects, a separate validation cohort made up of 120 or so different subjects was used. To predict cytomegalovirus infection status, the study combined high-throughput TCR immunosequencing, statistical association of individual TCRs with disease status, and machine learning. To study patterns of TCR occurrence, a later analysis re-analyzed previously published TCR beta repertoires from around 700 donors and added high-resolution HLA genotyping. Rather than drawing on any new phenotypic data, the later analysis identified candidate immune exposures from TCR beta sequences and the way those sequences occurred across donors. An earlier analysis of 587 of the donors used high-throughput TCR beta sequencing to judge whether each TCR beta V gene segment behaved as functional or pseudogenic. Donor age, sex, ethnicity and CMV serostatus were compiled alongside the repertoire data. Genome-wide SNP genotypes for about three fifths of the 666 donors were used in a later genetic analysis, which treated that subset as a discovery cohort. Every repertoire in the discovery cohort had been generated on one and the same sequencing platform. Both class I and class II loci were covered by HLA typing, at four-digit resolution. The number of typed donors differed by locus: about 620-630 for A, B, C, DRB1 and DQB1; 500 to 550 for DQA1; some 590 for DPA1; and around 490 for DPB1. Roughly 5 DR-DQ haplotypes were handled as single units for association and clustering, since linkage in the cohort was strong. Across some 400 genotyped donors of the cohort, an average of roughly 250,000 unique TCR beta nucleotide sequences per donor were sequenced, and about a sixth of those sequences were non-productive.

The cohort consisted of 666 healthy bone marrow donors. All cohort members were sampled while nominally healthy, although unrecorded immune exposures were likely present. The donor was CMV seronegative and belonged to the group of 350 or so seronegative cohort members. A peripheral blood sample was collected from each donor, and TCR beta sequencing was performed on peripheral blood mononuclear cells. The Qiagen DNeasy Blood Extraction Kit was used to extract genomic DNA from the blood cell samples. As concerns this clone: Its antigen specificity is not known.

V loses 4 bases at its end and J loses 7 bases; junction bases beyond the gene matches: 6. CDR1 and CDR2, per the germline V gene, are LGHNA and YNFKEQ. The CDR3 runs 15 amino acids, cysteine and phenylalanine included. Here the CDR3 DNA is all that survives: 45 bases in frame from base 1. Library creation used the immunoSEQ multiplex PCR assay. For the multiplex PCR, a mixture combining 60 forward primers for TCR Vbeta segments and 13 reverse primers for TCR Jbeta segments was used. Amplification of the CDR3 region of rearranged TCR beta genes was performed with a multiplex PCR assay on genomic DNA. The Illumina HiSeq System was used to sequence the amplified TCR beta libraries as 87-base-pair reads. On the study's bioinformatics: A later analysis tallied some 79 million unique TCR beta chains across the 666 repertoires, and roughly 11 million of those chains were shared by two or more donors. Raw reads were error-corrected and collapsed into unique sequences with a nearest-neighbor algorithm that merged closely related sequences to remove PCR and sequencing errors. Alignment of CDR3 sequences to IMGT reference sequences was used to assign V, D and J gene segments. For a sequence to be retained, a match of at least six nucleotides to both a V gene segment and a J gene segment was required. Rearrangements were classified as productive when the CDR3 lacked stop codons and remained in frame with V and J, and all other rearrangements were classified as non-productive. CDR3 was defined according to IMGT convention as the region running from the second conserved V-encoded cysteine to the conserved J-encoded phenylalanine. The earlier analysis of some 550 of the donors excluded any sequence lacking an unambiguous match to a single V gene segment. An earlier analysis of several hundred of the donors classified V segments as functional when productive rearrangements were above 56.7% and as segregating when the standard deviation between donors was above 5%. A statistical classification framework was built to diagnose cytomegalovirus status from the catalog of TCR beta chain sequences. V and J gene assignment, in a later analysis, came from comparing TCR nucleotide sequences with IMGT/GENE-DB human TR gene sequences. A later analysis assigned CDR3 sequences and most-parsimonious VDJ recombination scenarios with the TCRdist pipeline. In a later analysis, every TCR beta chain was defined by the combination of its CDR3 amino acid sequence and its V-gene family, and reads without a unique V-gene family were dropped. In a later analysis, 550 to 650 highly shared, low-generation-probability nucleotide sequences were removed to address suspected cross-contamination and a sequencing artifact. For each public chain, a later analysis derived a clonal expansion index from normalized ranks of inferred template counts within each repertoire. In a later analysis, generation probabilities were computed with a VDJ recombination model fitted to out-of-frame rearrangements, and the resulting probabilities were checked against IGoR. A later analysis scored TCR-TCR, TCR-HLA and TCR-CMV co-occurrence with hypergeometric tests, applying a repertoire-size bias correction to TCR pairs. To estimate false discovery rates, a later analysis permuted the HLA or CMV assignments 20 times. In a later analysis, co-occurring TCRs were grouped with DBSCAN, and TCRdist sequence similarity was added when clustering was performed within HLA-allele-positive subsets. For co-occurrence clustering, repertoires with fewer than 30,000 or more than 120,000 public chains were excluded, along with four to six repertoires with anomalous nucleotide sharing. TCRdb mirrors the immuneACCESS table, restricted to in-frame sequences. Some clones are absent from its copies; in checked studies, under half trace to an unresolved V gene, and the reason for the others is unknown. V and J calls and clone size are as listed in that table; D and trimming were resolved from the DNA. The sample table gives about 58,000 clones. The biggest ten clones account for 2.1% of the sample.

General findings and caveats noted by the study authors: When HLA alleles, especially DR and DQ, strongly co-occurred, attributing TCR associations to individual alleles was difficult. Because the 87-base-pair reads could not distinguish some IMGT-functional V segments, including TRBV6-2 and TRBV6-3, those segments were excluded. In a later analysis, most CMV-associated TCR beta chains were found to appear HLA-restricted, with HLA associations seemingly driven largely by CMV exposure. In both the original and validation cohorts, the classifier was reported to diagnose cytomegalovirus status with high specificity and sensitivity. Correlated functional status among segregating V segments might reflect linkage disequilibrium, but an unknown experimental factor could not be ruled out. Specific HLA alleles were associated with 15,000 to 20,000 TCR beta sequences at a false discovery rate of 0.05 in a later analysis. A later analysis reported that several top co-occurrence clusters appeared linked to parvovirus B19, influenza, CMV and Epstein-Barr virus. The study listed 150 to 200 TCR beta chains as associated with cytomegalovirus. A cluster of highly shared sequence variants was judged likely to represent a technical artifact of the sequencing pipeline. According to a later analysis, TCR association rates differed among HLA loci, with DRB1 alleles showing the most associated TCRs and HLA-C alleles showing the fewest. Roughly uniform sequencing depth across donors was assumed in presence/absence analyses, although this assumption may not hold. Three of the identified cytomegalovirus-associated TCR beta chains were confirmed in vitro to be specific for cytomegalovirus antigens. The authors suggested that the approach could potentially be generalized to other disease states and immunological phenotypes. In a later genetic analysis, fewer N-insertions in productive TCRs were reported among donors in an Asian-associated ancestry cluster than the roughly 700-donor mean. In a later analysis, HLA-associated TCR beta chains were found to be more clonally expanded and to have lower generation probabilities than equally common non-associated chains. V-gene and J-gene trimming of TCR beta chains was associated with a missense DCLRE1C variant in a later genetic analysis, and the association was replicated in an independent cohort. The cohort was sequenced for TCR beta chains only, and without alpha or paired-chain data the features that could be detected were limited. Immune exposure information for the cohort was limited to CMV serostatus. In an earlier analysis of about 550 of the donors, most TCR beta V segments were observed in productive rearrangements about 90% or about 30% of the time, broadly matching IMGT annotations. A further reported finding was that TCR beta sequences accurately predicted the HLA-A and HLA-B alleles for most subjects in the first cohort. Across donors, most TCR sequences were observed very rarely, whereas some public TCRs were present in many individuals. Because counts were too low, seventeen rarely observed V segments, including chromosome 9 orphons, were left out of the earlier analysis of about 500 of the donors. Because HLA typing was unavailable for some donors at each locus, only the typed subset was used in association tests.

Recombination joined TRBV4-2 with TRBJ2-2; TRBD2 agrees with 10 junctional bases. The source is a woman aged 18 to 35 in good health and CMV-seronegative. The sample consisted of PBMCs. In nucleotides, the sequence is TGTGCCAGCAGCCCCGGGACTAGCGATAACGGGGAGCTGTTTTTT. This gives the protein CASSPGTSDNGELFF.